This T cell receptor (beta chain) was retrieved from a study of monozygotic twins with inflammatory bowel disease. Study observations and caveats: Compared with healthy twins, IBD patients shared fewer clonotypes with others, especially with disease activity.

To note about this clonotype: Its matching antigen is unknown.

After re-calling the 5' RACE reads, TCRdb lists one entry per CDR3 protein, DNA absent. This sample's table reports over 150,000 distinct CDR3 sequences. The CDR3 spans 18 residues. Germline CDR1 is SGHVS and CDR2 is FNYEAQ. This TCR was sampled from a human donor with ulcerative colitis or Crohn's disease, or a healthy co-twin of an affected twin (not recorded which). The V and J genes are TRBV7-6 and TRBJ2-3; TCRdb designates TRBD2, a call that cannot be tested without DNA. The source material was blood. The CDR3 loop is CASSSSAEERLPTDTQYF. Together with reference TRBV7-6 and TRBJ2-3, the CDR3 gives the full variable domain: GAGVSQSPRYKVTKRGQDVALRCDPISGHVSLYWYRQALGQGPEFLTYFNYEAQQDKSGLPNDRFSAERPEGSISTLTIQRTEQRDSAMYRCASSSSAEERLPTDTQYFGPGTRLTVL.